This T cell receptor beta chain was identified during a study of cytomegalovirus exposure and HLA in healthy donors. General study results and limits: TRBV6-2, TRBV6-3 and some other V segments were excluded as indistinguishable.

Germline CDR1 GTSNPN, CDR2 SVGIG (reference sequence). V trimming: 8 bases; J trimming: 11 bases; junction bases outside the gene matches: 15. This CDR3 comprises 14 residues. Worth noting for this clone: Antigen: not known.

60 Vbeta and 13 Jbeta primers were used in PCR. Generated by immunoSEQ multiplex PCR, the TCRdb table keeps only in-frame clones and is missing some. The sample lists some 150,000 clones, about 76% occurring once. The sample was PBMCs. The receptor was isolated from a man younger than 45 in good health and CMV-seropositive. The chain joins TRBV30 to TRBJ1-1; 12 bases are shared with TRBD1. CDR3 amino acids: CAGQPGQGASRAFF. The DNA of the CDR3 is TGTGCCGGTCAACCGGGACAGGGGGCCTCGAGGGCTTTCTTT.